This is a list of T cell receptor beta chains from one sample in a study of blood T cell repertoires in COVID-19. Repertoires were generated with immunoSEQ multiplex PCR, while TCRdb's copy carries only in-frame clones and drops some. The table lists 56,000 or so clones, around 92% of them singletons. Input material: peripheral blood. These receptors originate from a man in his fifties or sixties with active COVID-19. Both conserved end residues are part of each CDR3. Fields, in order: D gene, J gene, clone size, V gene, CDR3 DNA, CDR3 protein. A D gene is named only where the DNA matches it firmly. Size values are once, few and many counts, or a class for expanded clones, and some rows have none.

D: -; J: TRBJ2-1; size: -; V: TRBV6-5; DNA: TGTCCATACAGGAGTTCCTACAATGAGCAGTTCTTC; CDR3: CPYRSSYNEQFF
D: TRBD1; J: TRBJ2-7; size: -; V: TRBV25-1; DNA: TGTGCCAGCAGACGACAGGGGGCGGGAGGTGAGGAGCAGTACTTC; CDR3: CASRRQGAGGEEQYF
D: TRBD1; J: TRBJ1-1; size: -; V: TRBV7-2; DNA: TGTGCCAGCAGCCCCGAAAGGACAGGGGGCGCGTCTGAAGCTTTCTTT; CDR3: CASSPERTGGASEAFF
D: TRBD1; J: TRBJ1-2; size: -; V: TRBV4-1; DNA: TGCGCCAGCAGCCAAGACGGGACAGGTTACTATGGCTACACCTTC; CDR3: CASSQDGTGYYGYTF
D: TRBD1; J: TRBJ1-3; size: -; V: TRBV30; DNA: TGTGCCCGGGGGACAGGGGCCATCTCTGGAAACACCATATATTTT; CDR3: CARGTGAISGNTIYF
D: TRBD2; J: TRBJ2-7; size: -; V: TRBV7-8; DNA: TGTGCCAGCAGCTCAGGGGCTAGCGGGAGAAGGAACGAGCAGTACTTC; CDR3: CASSSGASGRRNEQYF
D: -; J: TRBJ2-2; size: -; V: TRBV5-1; DNA: TGCGCCAGCAGCCTAGCCGCTAGCAAAGGTTACACCGGGGAGCTGTTTTTT; CDR3: CASSLAASKGYTGELFF
D: TRBD2; J: TRBJ2-1; size: once; V: TRBV4-1; DNA: TGCGCCAGCAGCCAAGACCCCCAAGGAGCTAGCGGGCTCTCCTACAATGAGCAGTTCTTC; CDR3: CASSQDPQGASGLSYNEQFF
D: TRBD1; J: TRBJ2-7; size: -; V: TRBV11-3; DNA: TGTGCCAGCAGCTTAGGGACAGGGCGCGAGCAGTACTTC; CDR3: CASSLGTGREQYF
D: -; J: TRBJ1-5; size: -; V: TRBV6-1; DNA: TGTGCCAGCAGTGAGTCAGCCGGGGGCAATCAGCCCCAGCATTTT; CDR3: CASSESAGGNQPQHF
D: -; J: TRBJ1-5; size: -; V: TRBV5-4; DNA: TGTGCCAGCAGCACTTTGTCAGGACCCCAGCATTTT; CDR3: CASSTLSGPQHF
D: TRBD1; J: TRBJ2-7; size: -; V: TRBV10-2; DNA: TGCGCCAGCCGACAGGGGAGATACGAGCAGTACTTC; CDR3: CASRQGRYEQYF
D: -; J: TRBJ2-3; size: -; V: TRBV7-9; DNA: TGTGCCAGCAGCCCCGGACTTGGAGGGACAGATACGCAGTATTTT; CDR3: CASSPGLGGTDTQYF
D: -; J: TRBJ1-6; size: -; V: TRBV5-4; DNA: TGTGCCAGCAGCCTGGACAGCTCAAACTCCTATAATTCACCCCTCCACTTT; CDR3: CASSLDSSNSYNSPLHF
D: -; J: TRBJ2-7; size: -; V: TRBV5-1; DNA: TGCGCCAGCAGCTTGACAGGAGACCTCTCCTACGAGCAGTACTTC; CDR3: CASSLTGDLSYEQYF
D: TRBD2; J: TRBJ2-3; size: -; V: TRBV5-8; DNA: TGTGCCAGCAGCTCCGGGACTAGCGGGAGAAGGGATACGCAGTATTTT; CDR3: CASSSGTSGRRDTQYF
D: TRBD1; J: TRBJ1-3; size: -; V: TRBV2; DNA: TGTGCCAGCAGAGCCGGGACAGGGGGAAACACCATATATTTT; CDR3: CASRAGTGGNTIYF
D: TRBD2; J: TRBJ2-3; size: -; V: TRBV6-5; DNA: TGTGCCAGCAGTTTGGGACTAGCGGCAGATACGCAGTATTTT; CDR3: CASSLGLAADTQYF
D: TRBD1; J: TRBJ1-5; size: -; V: TRBV28; DNA: TGTGCCAGCAGTCCCGGGACAGGGATAGCGGGGTTGCAGCCCCAGCATTTT; CDR3: CASSPGTGIAGLQPQHF
D: TRBD1; J: TRBJ1-1; size: once; V: TRBV18; DNA: TGTGCCAGCTCCCCTGACAGGGACACTGAAGCTTTCTTT; CDR3: CASSPDRDTEAFF
D: TRBD1; J: TRBJ1-5; size: -; V: TRBV6-5; DNA: TGTGCCAGCGGACAGGGTGCGAATCAGCCCCAGCATTTT; CDR3: CASGQGANQPQHF
D: TRBD1; J: TRBJ1-1; size: -; V: TRBV10-3; DNA: TGTGCCATCAGGGGACAGGGAGGTAACACTGAAGCTTTCTTT; CDR3: CAIRGQGGNTEAFF
D: -; J: TRBJ1-5; size: -; V: TRBV2; DNA: TGTGCCAGCAGTGCACAGGGATTGGGCAATCAGCCCCAGCATTTT; CDR3: CASSAQGLGNQPQHF
D: TRBD2; J: TRBJ2-1; size: -; V: TRBV19; DNA: TGTGCCAGTAGTAGAACTAGCGGGAGGATCGATGAGCAGTTCTTC; CDR3: CASSRTSGRIDEQFF
D: -; J: TRBJ2-3; size: -; V: TRBV6-4; DNA: TGTGCCAGCAGTTTACAACAGGGAGATACGCAGTATTTT; CDR3: CASSLQQGDTQYF
D: -; J: TRBJ2-6; size: -; V: TRBV7-2; DNA: TGTGCCAGCAGCTCCCAAGGGGGCTCTGGGGCCAACGTCCTGACTTTC; CDR3: CASSSQGGSGANVLTF
D: TRBD2; J: TRBJ2-7; size: -; V: TRBV7-2; DNA: TGTGCCAGCAGCTTAGCCGGGACTAGCGCTTACGAGCAGTACTTC; CDR3: CASSLAGTSAYEQYF
D: -; J: TRBJ1-2; size: -; V: TRBV3-1/TRBV3-2; DNA: TGTGCCAGCAGCCCTACGACCTACACGGGTTATGGCTACACCTTC; CDR3: CASSPTTYTGYGYTF
D: -; J: TRBJ2-1; size: -; V: TRBV5-1; DNA: TGCGCCAGCAGCTCCGCCCGGCGGAGTGCCTACAATGAGCAGTTCTTC; CDR3: CASSSARRSAYNEQFF
D: TRBD2; J: TRBJ2-7; size: -; V: TRBV5-1; DNA: TGCGCCAGCAGCAAAACTAGCGGGAGCCCCGAGCAGTACTTC; CDR3: CASSKTSGSPEQYF
D: TRBD1; J: TRBJ1-1; size: -; V: TRBV28; DNA: TGTGCCAGCAACCCTACAGGGGGAAACGCTGAAGCTTTCTTT; CDR3: CASNPTGGNAEAFF
D: -; J: TRBJ2-5; size: -; V: TRBV14; DNA: TGTGCCAGCAGCCACGGTGAGACCCAGTACTTC; CDR3: CASSHGETQYF
D: -; J: TRBJ1-5; size: -; V: TRBV25-1; DNA: TGTGCCAGCAGTGAAAGGCGGGACTCCGAACAGCCCCAGCATTTT; CDR3: CASSERRDSEQPQHF
D: -; J: TRBJ2-5; size: -; V: TRBV6-6; DNA: TGTGCCAGCACCAGCCCCAGGGGGGCCCAAGAGACCCAGTACTTC; CDR3: CASTSPRGAQETQYF
D: TRBD2; J: TRBJ2-1; size: -; V: TRBV7-2; DNA: TGTGCCAGCAGCTTAATGCTACAAGCGGGGAATGAGCAGTTCTTC; CDR3: CASSLMLQAGNEQFF
D: -; J: TRBJ2-2; size: -; V: TRBV5-1; DNA: TGCGCCAGCAGTCCAGGAACGAACACCGGGGAGCTATTTTTT; CDR3: CASSPGTNTGELFF
D: TRBD1; J: TRBJ2-7; size: -; V: TRBV18; DNA: TGTGCCAGCTCACCACCGAGTAGACAGGGTTACGAGCAGTACTTC; CDR3: CASSPPSRQGYEQYF
D: TRBD1; J: TRBJ2-7; size: -; V: TRBV14; DNA: TGTGCCAGCAGCCGGAACATGGACAGGGACTACGAGCAGTACTTC; CDR3: CASSRNMDRDYEQYF
D: -; J: TRBJ1-4; size: -; V: TRBV28; DNA: TGTGCCAGCAGTAACGAAAGCGCGGGGGGCCGATTTGAAAAACTGTTTTTT; CDR3: CASSNESAGGRFEKLFF
D: TRBD2; J: TRBJ2-1; size: -; V: TRBV19; DNA: TGTGCCAGTAGACCCGGGACTAGCGAACTCAATGAGCAGTTCTTC; CDR3: CASRPGTSELNEQFF
D: TRBD1; J: TRBJ1-1; size: once; V: TRBV2; DNA: TGTGCCAGTACACAGGGGGAGAACACTGAAGCTTTCTTT; CDR3: CASTQGENTEAFF
D: -; J: TRBJ1-2; size: -; V: TRBV28; DNA: TGTGCCAGCATCTCAGATAACTATGGCTACACCTTC; CDR3: CASISDNYGYTF
D: -; J: TRBJ2-3; size: -; V: TRBV7-2; DNA: TGTGCCAGCAGCCCTAATGCCGAGACGCAGTATTTT; CDR3: CASSPNAETQYF
D: -; J: TRBJ2-5; size: -; V: TRBV7-6; DNA: TGTGCCAGCAGCTTAACTTTTGGGGGGGCCCGGGAGACCCAGTACTTC; CDR3: CASSLTFGGARETQYF
D: -; J: TRBJ2-7; size: -; V: TRBV2; DNA: TGTGCCAGCAGTGATTTCAGATCCTACGAGCAGTACTTC; CDR3: CASSDFRSYEQYF
D: TRBD1; J: TRBJ1-2; size: few; V: TRBV7-8; DNA: TGTGCCAGCAGCTTAAGGGTAGGGGGCGGCTATGGCTACACCTTC; CDR3: CASSLRVGGGYGYTF
D: -; J: TRBJ2-1; size: -; V: TRBV18; DNA: TGTGCCAGCTCACCACGGGACGGGGGTGAGCAGTTCTTC; CDR3: CASSPRDGGEQFF
D: TRBD1; J: TRBJ2-2; size: once; V: TRBV12-3/TRBV12-4; DNA: TGTGCCAGCAGTGGGACAGTAACCGGGGAGCTGTTTTTT; CDR3: CASSGTVTGELFF
D: -; J: TRBJ2-1; size: -; V: TRBV7-8; DNA: TGTGCCAGCAGCTTAAGAAGCGGGTTAGACAATGAGCAGTTCTTC; CDR3: CASSLRSGLDNEQFF
D: TRBD2; J: TRBJ2-1; size: -; V: TRBV7-9; DNA: TGTGCCAGCAGCTTTACTAGCGGGAGGGTGAGTGAGCAGTTCTTC; CDR3: CASSFTSGRVSEQFF
D: TRBD1; J: TRBJ1-4; size: -; V: TRBV5-1; DNA: TGCGCCAGCAGCCCGGGACAGCCAAACTTTCTGAATGAAAAACTGTTTTTT; CDR3: CASSPGQPNFLNEKLFF
D: TRBD2; J: TRBJ2-5; size: -; V: TRBV27; DNA: TGTGCCAGCAGTCCATATAGCGGGACGTACCAAGAGACCCAGTACTTC; CDR3: CASSPYSGTYQETQYF
D: -; J: TRBJ1-6; size: -; V: TRBV6-5; DNA: TGTGCCAGCAGTTCGAGGAATTCACCCCTCCACTTT; CDR3: CASSSRNSPLHF
D: TRBD2; J: TRBJ2-1; size: -; V: TRBV5-6; DNA: TGTGCCAGCAGCTTCGGGGGGGCAATCTACAATGAGCAGTTCTTC; CDR3: CASSFGGAIYNEQFF